This TCR beta chain was identified during a study of yellow fever vaccine responses in identical twins. This clonotype came up a few times. Its antigen is unknown. V gave up 2 bases and J gave up 10 bases; unmatched junction bases: 9. CDR1 and CDR2 (germline): MGHRA, YSYEKL. CDR3 length: 15 residues. Study-level results: Reportedly, the T cell response mounted by twins to vaccine seemed partly convergent, partly personalized.

In TCRdb, the RT-PCR reads were re-called with MiXCR into one record per CDR3 protein. Of around 2,500 distinct CDR3 sequences listed, approximately 82% are singletons. The source was T cells from blood (PBMCs), unsorted or a sorted subset (not recorded which), collected before or after yellow fever vaccination (not recorded which). The receptor's source is a female donor who received the yellow fever vaccine. The chain combines TRBV4-1 with TRBJ2-3; 10 bases map to TRBD2. CDR3 bases: TGCGCCAGCAGCCAAATCAAGCGGGAGGGCGGCGCGCAGTATTTT. Residues: CASSQIKREGGAQYF.